The clone carrying this T cell receptor (beta chain) was detected only once. Seattle patient enrollment occurred during active infection, with longitudinal follow-up thereafter. As handled by the study authors: Cell counts per sample came from amplifying reference gene primers. The assay was immunoSEQ multiplex PCR, and TCRdb's table has in-frame clones only and misses some. V, J and clone size were drawn from that table, and D and trimming were deduced from the DNA. The sample has over 200,000 clones, 85% to 90% seen once. This sample is part of a study of blood T cell repertoires in COVID-19. Study in general: Samples representing acute and convalescent COVID-19 were sourced from the United States, Italy and Spain.

The CDR3 contains 13 residues. Trimming took off 3 bases at V and 7 bases at J, with 14 bases between the two ends. Germline V gene lookup returns CDR1 DFQATT and CDR2 SNEGSKA (reference sequence). This TCR came from a young man with COVID-19, enrolled during active disease. The V and J genes are TRBV20-1 and TRBJ2-3; tentatively, D is TRBD1 (5 bases). Sequencing was carried out using peripheral blood. As DNA, the CDR3 is TGCAGTGCTAGTTGGGGCTCCGATAATACGCAGTATTTT. Protein product: CSASWGSDNTQYF.